This paragraph reports one T cell receptor beta chain. A much larger clone sits a single nucleotide away, making a read error possible. The conserved phenylalanine or tryptophan normally closing the CDR3 is absent here, so this likely arose from a read error. Germline V gene data show CDR1 as SGHTA and CDR2 as FQGNSA. V was pared by 7 bases and J by 8 bases, with 18 bases between. The CDR3 runs 14 residues. Unique molecular identifiers tagged the TCRbeta library. TCRdb reprocessed the PCR reads via MiXCR and lists one record per CDR3 protein. The table has over 550,000 distinct CDR3 sequences, roughly a tenth seen once; the top ten hold less than 5%. This sample was taken from a study of T-cell reconstitution after alpha-beta-depleted transplantation in children.

This TCR was sampled from a human donor who donated a stem cell graft to a child with acute myeloid leukemia. The sample in question was PBMCs from the stem cell graft donor, obtained from the stem cell graft. V usage is TRBV7-2 and J usage is TRBJ2-1, with a tentative D call TRBD2 (6 bases). CDR3 coding DNA: TGTGCCAGCACACGTATGAGGCGGGAATATGAGCAGTTCTAC. Amino acid sequence: CASTRMRREYEQFY.